The 28 T cell receptor beta chains reported below all come from one sample, sequenced in a study of response to subunit inactivated influenza vaccine. Via MiXCR, TCRdb re-called the RT-PCR reads, giving one row per CDR3 protein. This sample has just under 550,000 distinct CDR3 sequences, with approximately 22% found just once. The data were also submitted as part of a second study, on T cells expressing NK-cell markers. Turning to that study: It was by 5'RACE template switching with UMIs that TCR beta cDNA was made.

This specimen was CD4+ T cells sorted from PBMCs, taken roughly 12 days after vaccination. The source is a man over 45 who received an inactivated influenza vaccine.

V and J are TRBV2 and TRBJ2-1, with unresolved D. Germline V gives CDR1 SNHLY, CDR2 FYNNEI. V was shortened by 8 bases and J by 1 base, with 9 bases between the two germline ends. This CDR3 has 13 amino acids. CDR3 protein: CASSEISYNEQFF. Here the CDR3 DNA reads TGTGCCAGCTCGGAAATATCCTACAATGAGCAGTTCTTC.

This clonotype has only a few counts. The chain joins TRBV7-2 to TRBJ2-7, with 9 nucleotides matching TRBD2. V was clipped by 0 bases and J by 3 bases; unmatched bases: 6. CDR1 is SGHTA, CDR2 FQGNSA, per germline. The CDR3 is 16 amino acids. The CDR3 nucleotides read TGTGCCAGCAGCTTAGCGTGGCTAGCGGGAAACTACGAGCAGTACTTC. It translates to CASSLAWLAGNYEQYF.

The chain combines TRBV5-1 with TRBJ1-2; 9 bases fit TRBD1. The V gene end was trimmed by 4 bases and the J gene end by 7 bases; junction bases not matched to a gene: 17. This CDR3 is 17 amino acids long. From germline, CDR1 is SGHRS and CDR2 YFSETQ. DNA for the CDR3: TGCGCCAGCAGCGGGGGGAGATGGGACAGGGTTTTACCTGGCTACACCTTC. It encodes CASSGGRWDRVLPGYTF.

J is TRBJ2-1 and V is TRBV7-2; TRBD2 aligns across 8 bases. This CDR3 region has 16 residues. With V trimmed by 0 bases and J by 3 bases, 4 bases remained unmatched. Germline values: CDR1 SGHTA, CDR2 FQGNSA. The CDR3 reads CASSLAESGGYNEQFF. The CDR3 bases are TGTGCCAGCAGCTTAGCCGAAAGCGGGGGCTACAATGAGCAGTTCTTC.

This clonotype has at least ten counts. The genes are TRBV20-1 and TRBJ2-7; the match to TRBD2 covers 10 bases. The CDR3 runs to 16 residues. The germline gives CDR1 DFQATT, CDR2 SNEGSKA (reference sequence). V gave up 5 bases and J gave up 4 bases; unmatched junction bases: 14. DNA for the CDR3: TGCAGTGCTCAGGGGGGGCTAGCGGGGGATACTTACGAGCAGTACTTC. Amino acid sequence: CSAQGGLAGDTYEQYF.

The chain carries TRBV7-9 and TRBJ2-5; D is unresolved. Germline-derived CDR1 and CDR2 are SEHNR and FQNEAQ (reference sequence). Trimming stripped 0 bases from V and 1 base from J, with 6 bases between. The CDR3 has 14 residues. CDR3 loop: CASSLALIQETQYF. In DNA, the CDR3 is TGTGCCAGCAGCTTAGCGCTGATCCAAGAGACCCAGTACTTC.

This chain uses TRBV10-1 with TRBJ1-1, with D possibly being TRBD1 (5 bases). Germline V gene data show CDR1 as WNHNN and CDR2 as SYGVQD (reference sequence). The V end was cut by 2 bases, the J end by 11 bases, with 12 bases between. The CDR3 runs to 12 residues. The CDR3 spells CASSEPGLLAFF. The DNA of the CDR3 is TGCGCCAGCAGTGAGCCGGGGCTTCTGGCTTTCTTT.

The gene calls are TRBV15 and TRBJ2-1; the match to TRBD1 covers 9 bases. Trimming cost V 3 bases and J 7 bases; bases outside gene matches: 1. The CDR3 covers 13 residues. Looked up from germline, CDR1 is LNHNV and CDR2 is YYDKDF (reference sequence). In nucleotides, the CDR3 is TGTGCCACCAGCAGGACAGGGGGAAATGAGCAGTTCTTC. Translated: CATSRTGGNEQFF.

This clonotype was seen just once. The V call is TRBV7-8, the J call TRBJ2-3; TRBD2 matches at 8 bases. The germline CDR1 and CDR2 sequences are SGHVS and FQNEAQ. The length of the CDR3 is 17 residues. With V trimmed by 5 bases and J by 2 bases, 12 bases remained unmatched. The CDR3 bases are TGTGCCAGCAGCCCCATATGGCGGGGGGTCACCACAGATACGCAGTATTTT. It codes for CASSPIWRGVTTDTQYF.

In this sample, this clonotype turned up a few times. The CDR3 spells CASSLTFRANTGELFF. CDR3 nucleotide sequence: TGTGCCAGCAGCTTAACGTTCAGGGCGAACACCGGGGAGCTGTTTTTT. The chain recombines TRBV7-2 with TRBJ2-2; TRBD1 might be the D (5 bases). Trimming removed 2 bases from V and 0 bases from J, with 10 bases in between. CDR1 SGHTA and CDR2 FQGNSA come from the germline V gene. The CDR3 extends over 16 amino acids.

This clonotype was counted only a few times. The chain joins TRBV4-1 to TRBJ2-7; 8 bases align to TRBD1. Trimming at V came to 0 bases and at J to 3 bases, leaving 13 bases not matched to a gene. Germline V gene sequence: CDR1 MGHRA, CDR2 YSYEKL. The CDR3 runs to 18 residues. CDR3 bases: TGCGCCAGCAGCCAAGATTTTCTCGTGACAGGGGCCCACTACGAGCAGTACTTC. It encodes CASSQDFLVTGAHYEQYF.

As to this clonotype: Germline and junction disagree at one end, which may indicate a read error. The V and J genes are TRBV20-1 and TRBJ1-1; possible D gene TRBD1, 6 bases. This CDR3 is built from 14 residues. Germline CDR1 is DFQATT and CDR2 is SNEGSKA (reference sequence). As DNA, the CDR3 is TGCAGTGCCAGAGGGGGGTCCCCGAACACTGAAGCTTTCTTT. The encoded protein is CSARGGSPNTEAFF.

V gene TRBV6-1 combines with J gene TRBJ2-1; D may be TRBD2 (6 bases). The CDR3 has 18 amino acids. Trimming took 7 bases from V and 6 from J, leaving 28 bases between them. CDR1 is MNHNS, CDR2 SASEGT, per germline. CDR3 residues: CASTREVGGAVQSNEQFF. CDR3 DNA sequence: TGTGCCAGCACCCGAGAGGTGGGGGGAGCTGTTCAAAGCAATGAGCAGTTCTTC.

Only a few counts were recorded for this clonotype. The chain couples TRBV20-1 to TRBJ2-7; 11 bases are a match to TRBD1. V dropped 0 bases and J dropped 5; count of bases not matched to a gene: 6. CDR1 DFQATT and CDR2 SNEGSKA come from the germline V gene (reference sequence). The length of the CDR3 is 15 residues. As DNA, the CDR3 is TGCAGTGCTAGAGATGGCGGACAGGGGGCCCACGAGCAGTACTTC. Translating gives CSARDGGQGAHEQYF.

This chain joins TRBV6-2 or TRBV6-3 and TRBJ2-1, with 8 nucleotides matching TRBD2. Germline lookup yields CDR1 MNHEY and CDR2 SVGEGT. The CDR3 sequence is 14 residues long. V lost 0 bases to trimming and J lost 9 bases; unmatched junction nucleotides: 4. CDR3 nucleotides: TGTGCCAGCAGTTACTCGGCACTAGCGGTTGAGCAGTTCTTC. This encodes CASSYSALAVEQFF.

J is TRBJ2-1 and V is TRBV6-2 or TRBV6-3, with D possibly matching TRBD2 (6 bases). Trimming shortened V by 9 bases and J by 9 bases, and 27 bases separated the two germline ends. CDR1 is MNHEY and CDR2 is SVGEGT in the germline V gene. The CDR3 contains 16 residues. CDR3 sequence: CASQSAPGLPRSEQFF. Here the CDR3 DNA reads TGTGCCAGTCAGAGTGCCCCGGGACTCCCCCGGTCTGAGCAGTTCTTC.

This sequence joins TRBV20-1 and TRBJ2-3, with D possibly being TRBD1 (5 bases). V shed 5 bases and J shed 3 bases, with 12 bases lying between them. Germline V gene lookup returns CDR1 DFQATT and CDR2 SNEGSKA (reference sequence). The CDR3 is made up of 13 amino acids. The CDR3 sequence is CSALIRDTDTQYF. Here the CDR3 DNA reads TGCAGTGCTCTCATCAGGGATACAGATACGCAGTATTTT.

This clonotype was observed a few times. The CDR3 sequence: CASSKGQGAEKLFF. CDR3 sequence (DNA): TGTGCCAGCAGCAAGGGACAGGGCGCGGAAAAACTGTTTTTT. The gene calls are TRBV7-9 and TRBJ1-4; 9 bases fit TRBD1. CDR1 and CDR2 (germline): SEHNR, FQNEAQ (reference sequence). V shed 5 bases and J 8 bases; nucleotides not matched to a gene: 6. This CDR3 contains 14 residues.

This clonotype was observed a handful of times. The chain employs TRBV5-1 and TRBJ2-7, with TRBD1 matching 7 bases. The CDR3 length is 13 residues. CDR1 and CDR2 (germline): SGHRS, YFSETQ. V lost 3 bases to trimming and J lost 4 bases; unmatched junction nucleotides: 4. Written as DNA, the CDR3 is TGCGCCAGCAGCTGGGACAGCCGATACGAGCAGTACTTC. Translation: CASSWDSRYEQYF.

The rearrangement links TRBV20-1 to TRBJ2-7; TRBD2 agrees at 12 bases. The length of the CDR3 is 16 residues. Germline V CDR1 and CDR2: DFQATT, SNEGSKA (reference sequence). Trimming removed 1 base from V and 0 bases from J; junction bases left unmatched: 4. CDR3: CSARGRLAGVSYEQYF. The CDR3 DNA is TGCAGTGCTAGAGGGCGACTAGCGGGAGTCTCCTACGAGCAGTACTTC.

This clonotype was detected only a few times. This rearrangement joins TRBV20-1 to TRBJ2-5, with unresolved D. Trimming took off 0 bases at V and 0 bases at J, with 11 bases between the two ends. Germline V gene lookup returns CDR1 DFQATT and CDR2 SNEGSKA (reference sequence). The CDR3 is made up of 15 amino acids. The CDR3: CSARDSSWYQETQYF. DNA for the CDR3: TGCAGTGCTAGAGATTCCTCGTGGTACCAAGAGACCCAGTACTTC.

This clonotype turned up a few times. The CDR3 region is CSVDGTSGTYEQYF. The CDR3 DNA reads TGCAGCGTTGACGGCACTAGCGGTACCTACGAGCAGTACTTC. The chain links TRBV29-1 to TRBJ2-7, with 8 bases matching TRBD2. Looked up from germline, CDR1 is SQVTM and CDR2 is ANQGSEA. The CDR3 covers 14 residues. V was clipped by 3 bases and J by 2 bases; unmatched bases: 6.

The rearrangement links TRBV18 to TRBJ1-3; TRBD1 matches 8 bases. The V gene end was trimmed by 2 bases and the J gene end by 1 base; junction bases not matched to a gene: 10. Germline CDR1 reads KGHSH; CDR2 reads LQKENI. The CDR3 extends over 18 amino acids. The CDR3 protein is CASSPVLGQGKSGNTIYF. As DNA, the CDR3 is TGTGCCAGCTCACCAGTGCTCGGACAGGGTAAATCTGGAAACACCATATATTTT. Full variable domain (rest looked up from reference TRBV18 and TRBJ1-3): NAGVMQNPRHLVRRRGQEARLRCSPMKGHSHVYWYRQLPEEGLKFMVYLQKENIIDESGMPKERFSAEFPKEGPSILRIQQVVRGDSAAYFCASSPVLGQGKSGNTIYFGEGSWLTVV.

There are a few counts of this clonotype. The gene calls are TRBV7-9 and TRBJ2-4, with D perhaps TRBD1 (5 bases). Looked up from germline, CDR1 is SEHNR and CDR2 is FQNEAQ (reference sequence). V was pared by 1 base and J by 0 bases, with 10 bases between. The CDR3 is made up of 16 amino acids. The CDR3 DNA follows: TGTGCCAGCAGCTTAGAGGGGTTGCTAGCCAAAAACATTCAGTACTTC. This encodes CASSLEGLLAKNIQYF.

This clonotype has more than one count but fewer than ten. The chain combines TRBV3-1 with TRBJ2-1, with a tentative D call TRBD2 (5 bases). V dropped 0 bases and J dropped 0 bases, with 12 bases sitting between them. The CDR3 runs 17 residues. The germline V gene has CDR1 LGHDT and CDR2 YNNKEL (reference sequence). The DNA of the CDR3 is TGTGCCAGCAGCCAAGATAGACGTCTAGCCTCCTACAATGAGCAGTTCTTC. Translation: CASSQDRRLASYNEQFF.

The rearrangement joins TRBV4-3 to TRBJ2-5; D is ambiguous. Trimming left V 2 bases short and J 5 bases short, with 15 bases between. CDR1 and CDR2 (germline): LGHNA, YSLEER. This CDR3 comprises 15 residues. The CDR3 DNA reads as TGCGCCAGCAGCCAATCAGTTGGGGAACGGGAGACCCAGTACTTC. Amino acids: CASSQSVGERETQYF.

V gene TRBV28 combines with J gene TRBJ2-7; 8 bases match TRBD1. There are 15 residues in the CDR3. Germline values: CDR1 MDHEN, CDR2 SYDVKM. With 5 bases clipped from V and 6 bases from J, the junction kept 12 bases outside the gene matches. CDR3 loop: CASSGAGQGAGEQYF. The CDR3 nucleotides read TGTGCCAGCAGTGGGGCCGGACAGGGCGCCGGCGAGCAGTACTTC.

The V and J genes are TRBV27 and TRBJ2-7; D may be TRBD1 or TRBD2 (6 bases each). The CDR3 spans 13 residues. Germline CDR1 MNHEY, CDR2 SMNVEV (reference sequence). Between the trimmed V and J ends, which lost 7 bases and 0 bases, there was a span of 10 bases. Here the CDR3 DNA reads TGTGCCAGCAAGGGGGGTGTCTCCTACGAGCAGTACTTC. Protein product: CASKGGVSYEQYF.